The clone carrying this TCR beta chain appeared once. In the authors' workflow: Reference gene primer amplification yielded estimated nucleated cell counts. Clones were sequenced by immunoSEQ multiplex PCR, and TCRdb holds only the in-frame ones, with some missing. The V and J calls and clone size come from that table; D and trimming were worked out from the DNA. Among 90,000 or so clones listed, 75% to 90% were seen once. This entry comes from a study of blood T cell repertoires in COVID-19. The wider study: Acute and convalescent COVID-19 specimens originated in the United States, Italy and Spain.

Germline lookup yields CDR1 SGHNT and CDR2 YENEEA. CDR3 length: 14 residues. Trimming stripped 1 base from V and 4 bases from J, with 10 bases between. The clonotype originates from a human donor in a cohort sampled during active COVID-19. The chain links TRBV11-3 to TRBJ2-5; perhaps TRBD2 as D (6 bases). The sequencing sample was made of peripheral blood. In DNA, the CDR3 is TGTGCCAGCAGCTTAGCGGGAGCGGGAGAGACCCAGTACTTC. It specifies CASSLAGAGETQYF. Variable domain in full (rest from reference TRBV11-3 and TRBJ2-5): EAGVVQSPRYKIIEKKQPVAFWCNPISGHNTLYWYLQNLGQGPELLIRYENEEAVDDSQLPKDRFSAERLKGVDSTLKIQPAELGDSAVYLCASSLAGAGETQYFGPGTRLLVL.